This TCR beta chain was found in a study of shared clonotypes between healthy human individuals. Germline V CDR1 and CDR2: SEHNR, FQNEAQ (reference sequence). This CDR3 is 12 amino acids long. Trimming at V came to 5 bases and at J to 9 bases, leaving 4 bases not matched to a gene. CD4+ cells yielded CD45RA+ naive and CD45RA-negative memory subsets. Clones were read by immunoSEQ multiplex PCR, and TCRdb kept only the in-frame ones, dropping some. The sample records 1 million to 1.3 million clones, around three quarters being singletons. Comment on this clone: Other DNA sequences in the sample encode the same CDR3.

This chain connects TRBV7-9 to TRBJ1-5, with TRBD1 identical over 7 bases. The sequence was collected from a man between 18 and 29 years old in good health. Some clones in this sample may be carry-over from other donors' samples. The sequenced sample was memory CD4+ T cells from PBMCs. Subset here: CD45RA-negative fraction. CDR3 DNA sequence: TGTGCCAGCAGCCTCCCAGGGGGGCCCCAGCATTTT. Amino acid sequence: CASSLPGGPQHF. Full variable domain (remainder filled in from reference TRBV7-9 and TRBJ1-5): DTGVSQNPRHKITKRGQNVTFRCDPISEHNRLYWYRQTLGQGPEFLTYFQNEAQLEKSRLLSDRFSAERPKGSFSTLEIQRTEQGDSAMYLCASSLPGGPQHFGDGTRLSIL.